The 28 T cell receptor beta chains in this list originate from one sample, sequenced in a study of blood T cell repertoires in COVID-19. TCRdb's table, derived via immunoSEQ multiplex PCR, lists solely in-frame clones and lacks some. There are approximately 200,000 clones in the sample; over 80% occur only once, and around 3.6% lies in the top ten. The sample was PBMCs or T cells enriched from blood (not recorded which). Receptors were obtained from a woman between 25 and 40 years old who had been exposed to COVID-19.

This chain links TRBV5-6 with TRBJ2-7; D unclear. The V gene lost 1 base and the J gene lost 4 bases, with 15 bases spanning the gap. This CDR3 is 15 amino acids long. In germline, CDR1 is SGHDT, CDR2 YYEEEE. For the CDR3, the DNA is TGTGCCAGCAGCTTGACAGCCACTCCCGAGTACGAGCAGTACTTC. Translated: CASSLTATPEYEQYF.

The V gene is TRBV27, the J gene TRBJ2-7; D not resolved. Germline CDR1 and CDR2: MNHEY and SMNVEV (reference sequence). Trimming took off 5 bases at V and 3 bases at J, with 14 bases between the two ends. The CDR3 has 14 amino acids. The CDR3 sequence is CASSVGQASYEQYF. CDR3 bases: TGTGCCAGCAGTGTGGGCCAGGCGAGCTACGAGCAGTACTTC.

The chain joins TRBV3-1 (or the pseudogene TRBV3-2) to TRBJ1-1, with no clear D. The V end lost 5 bases, the J end lost 1 base, and 20 bases lay between the germline ends. CDR1 LGHDT and CDR2 YNNKEL come from the germline V gene (reference sequence). This CDR3 spans 17 amino acids. The CDR3 here is CASSLTLGGVGNTEAFF. CDR3 nucleotide sequence: TGTGCCAGCAGCTTGACCCTGGGAGGCGTTGGGAACACTGAAGCTTTCTTT.

The J gene is TRBJ1-5, the V gene TRBV7-9, with 8 positions matching TRBD1. Germline V gene sequence: CDR1 SEHNR, CDR2 FQNEAQ (reference sequence). The CDR3 has 14 amino acids. J lost 3 bases, V lost 2 bases, and 0 bases had no gene match. The CDR3: CASSLQGANQPQHF. CDR3 nucleotide sequence: TGTGCCAGCAGCTTACAGGGGGCCAATCAGCCCCAGCATTTT.

Comments on this clone: The same CDR3 also results from other DNA sequences found in this sample. The chain carries TRBV5-5 and TRBJ2-1, with D possibly TRBD2 on 6 matching bases. Germline lookup yields CDR1 SGHKS and CDR2 YYEKEE (reference sequence). The CDR3 is made up of 15 amino acids. Trimming cost V 0 bases and J 0 bases, with 7 bases left between them. The CDR3 DNA reads TGTGCCAGCAGCTTGGATAGCGGCTCCTACAATGAGCAGTTCTTC. Translation: CASSLDSGSYNEQFF.

The rearrangement links TRBV7-3 to TRBJ2-7; tentatively, D is TRBD2 (6 bases). Deletions cut 2 bases from V and 5 bases from J, with 10 bases between. This CDR3 is built from 13 residues. Germline V lookup: CDR1 SGHTA, CDR2 FQGTGA. CDR3 DNA sequence: TGTGCCAGCAGCTTATGGCGGGACGACGAGCAGTACTTC. It is translated as CASSLWRDDEQYF.

This chain links TRBV12-3 or TRBV12-4 with TRBJ2-1, with D possibly being TRBD2 (5 bases). This CDR3 is built from 12 residues. Trimming left V 6 bases short and J 12 bases short, with 15 bases between. The CDR3 loop is CASRTLGLGQFF. The CDR3 DNA sequence: TGTGCCAGCAGGACTCTAGGACTGGGGCAGTTCTTC.

The CDR3 sequence: CASSLRLGGGHIGELFF. DNA for the CDR3: TGTGCCAGCAGCCTACGGCTCGGGGGTGGGCACATCGGGGAGCTGTTTTTT. The chain combines TRBV11-2 with TRBJ2-2; D may be TRBD2 (6 bases). Trimming took off 5 bases at V and 7 bases at J, with 23 bases between the two ends. CDR1 is SGHAT and CDR2 is FQNNGV in the germline V gene. This CDR3 has 17 residues.

Comments on this clone: Given a much more abundant clone one base away, this may be a read error. The chain carries TRBV5-4 and TRBJ2-7; D may be TRBD2 (6 bases). The V gene's germline CDR1 is SGHNT and CDR2 YYREEE (reference sequence). The CDR3 consists of 15 residues. V was trimmed by 4 bases and J by 2 bases, leaving 16 bases between them. In DNA form, the CDR3 reads TGTGCCAGCAGCCATGGCCGGGACTCCGCCTACGAGCAGTACTTC. Encoded protein: CASSHGRDSAYEQYF.

The rearrangement uses TRBV5-1 and TRBJ1-2, with D tentatively TRBD1 (5 bases). CDR3 length: 13 residues. Germline CDR1 SGHRS, CDR2 YFSETQ. Trimming left V 1 base short and J 8 bases short, with 12 bases between. This CDR3 reads CASSLSQGGGYTF. Here the CDR3 DNA reads TGCGCCAGCAGCTTGTCGCAGGGTGGGGGCTACACCTTC.

The chain links TRBV6-5 to TRBJ2-7, with a tentative D call TRBD1 (5 bases). This CDR3 comprises 12 residues. Germline assignment: CDR1 MNHEY and CDR2 SVGAGI. V was trimmed by 6 bases and J by 3 bases, leaving 9 bases between them. This CDR3 reads CASRRGYYEQYF. CDR3 nucleotide sequence: TGTGCCAGCAGAAGGGGATACTACGAGCAGTACTTC.

The chain has TRBV18 and TRBJ2-1, with a possible D match to TRBD1 (7 bases). The V gene lost 0 bases and the J gene lost 4 bases, with 22 bases spanning the gap. The CDR3 consists of 19 residues. From germline, CDR1 is KGHSH and CDR2 LQKENI. The chain's CDR3 is CASSPPTRGAHSSYNEQFF. For the CDR3, the DNA is TGTGCCAGCTCACCACCCACCAGGGGGGCCCATAGTTCTTACAATGAGCAGTTCTTC. Using reference TRBV18 and TRBJ2-1 for the parts outside the CDR3, the full variable domain is NAGVMQNPRHLVRRRGQEARLRCSPMKGHSHVYWYRQLPEEGLKFMVYLQKENIIDESGMPKERFSAEFPKEGPSILRIQQVVRGDSAAYFCASSPPTRGAHSSYNEQFFGPGTRLTVL.

CDR3 bases: TGTGCCAGCAGCTCCCAGAGGAGCTCTGGAAACACCATATATTTT. Residues: CASSSQRSSGNTIYF. The rearrangement joins TRBV7-9 to TRBJ1-3; no definite D call. V gave up 4 bases and J gave up 0 bases, with 10 bases separating them. The CDR3 extends over 15 amino acids. CDR1 and CDR2 from the germline V gene are SEHNR and FQNEAQ (reference sequence).

This clone was recorded only once. CDR3 loop: CASTGTGYGYTF. CDR3 nucleotides: TGTGCCAGTACAGGGACAGGATATGGCTACACCTTC. The gene calls are TRBV19 and TRBJ1-2; the match to TRBD1 covers 8 bases. Looked up from germline, CDR1 is LNHDA and CDR2 is SQIVND (reference sequence). J gave up 5 bases and V 7 bases, and 3 bases lay outside the gene matches. The CDR3 has 12 amino acids.

The V gene is TRBV5-6, the J gene TRBJ2-7; 7 bases are a match to TRBD1. The CDR3 totals 12 residues. Germline trimming cut 4 bases from V and 4 bases from J; bases unmatched to any gene: 2. CDR1 is SGHDT and CDR2 is YYEEEE in the germline V gene. The CDR3 DNA reads TGTGCCAGCAGCCGACAGGGATACGAGCAGTACTTC. Amino acids: CASSRQGYEQYF.

This clone was seen a few times. The V gene is TRBV18, the J gene TRBJ1-2; D remains unclear. V was trimmed by 2 bases and J by 8 bases, leaving 12 bases between them. CDR3 size: 13 residues. Germline CDR1 is KGHSH and CDR2 is LQKENI. Written as DNA, the CDR3 is TGTGCCAGCTCACCATCGTTAGATAACGGCTACACCTTC. This codes for CASSPSLDNGYTF.

This chain connects TRBV7-9 to TRBJ2-3, with 10 bases fitting TRBD2. The germline gives CDR1 SEHNR, CDR2 FQNEAQ (reference sequence). Unmatched junction bases numbered 6, after V lost 5 bases and J lost 4 bases. The CDR3 covers 15 residues. The CDR3 DNA sequence: TGTGCCAGCAGCCCCAGCGGGAGGGGCGCAGATACGCAGTATTTT. Its translation: CASSPSGRGADTQYF. The full variable domain, rest sourced from reference TRBV7-9 and TRBJ2-3, is DTGVSQNPRHKITKRGQNVTFRCDPISEHNRLYWYRQTLGQGPEFLTYFQNEAQLEKSRLLSDRFSAERPKGSFSTLEIQRTEQGDSAMYLCASSPSGRGADTQYFGPGTRLTVL.

V and J are TRBV9 and TRBJ1-1, with a weak D call TRBD1 (5 bases). Germline V gene sequence: CDR1 SGDLS, CDR2 YYNGEE. The CDR3 length is 14 residues. V dropped 2 bases and J dropped 2 bases, with 10 bases sitting between them. Here the CDR3 reads CASSVEQVNTEAFF. CDR3 nucleotide sequence: TGTGCCAGCAGCGTGGAACAGGTTAACACTGAAGCTTTCTTT.

V is TRBV5-5 and J is TRBJ2-7; D is possibly TRBD2 (6 bases). V lost 0 bases, J lost 6 bases, and 13 bases lay in between. This CDR3 has 14 amino acids. The V gene's germline CDR1 is SGHKS and CDR2 YYEKEE (reference sequence). The CDR3 reads CASSLGLVSPEQYF. In nucleotides, the CDR3 is TGTGCCAGCAGCTTGGGACTAGTTAGTCCCGAGCAGTACTTC.

The chain carries TRBV5-4 and TRBJ1-1, with 8 bases identical to TRBD1. The junction had 15 bases not matched to a gene; V was cut back by 9 bases and J by 5 bases. CDR1 and CDR2 (germline): SGHNT, YYREEE (reference sequence). CDR3 length equals 15 residues. The CDR3 DNA reads as TGTGCCACCCTAGCCACAGGGGGTCGAGATACTGAAGCTTTCTTT. Its protein product is CATLATGGRDTEAFF.

The V call is TRBV3-1 (or the pseudogene TRBV3-2), the J call TRBJ2-7, with 8 bases aligning to TRBD2. J was trimmed by 2 bases and V by 4 bases; bases with no gene match: 7. Germline CDR1 reads LGHDT; CDR2 reads YNNKEL (reference sequence). There are 15 residues in the CDR3. This CDR3 is CASSPGLAFTYEQYF. The CDR3 nucleotides are TGTGCCAGCAGCCCCGGACTAGCTTTTACCTACGAGCAGTACTTC.

This sequence joins TRBV11-3 and TRBJ2-7, with 10 bases identical to TRBD1. V lost 5 bases and J lost 1; bases outside the gene matches: 8. This CDR3 region has 16 residues. Looked up from germline, CDR1 is SGHNT and CDR2 is YENEEA. CDR3: CASSRQGATESYEQYF. The CDR3 DNA reads TGTGCCAGCAGCAGACAGGGGGCGACAGAATCCTACGAGCAGTACTTC.

The chain couples TRBV27 to TRBJ1-3, with 8 nucleotides matching TRBD1. Trimming at V came to 3 bases and at J to 3 bases, leaving 4 bases not matched to a gene. The CDR3 is 15 residues long. Looked up from germline, CDR1 is MNHEY and CDR2 is SMNVEV (reference sequence). The CDR3: CASSFGTGDGNTIYF. The CDR3 DNA reads as TGTGCCAGCAGTTTCGGGACAGGAGATGGAAACACCATATATTTT.

The chain employs TRBV9 and TRBJ1-1; D perhaps matches TRBD1 (6 bases). Germline V CDR1 and CDR2: SGDLS, YYNGEE. Trimming cost V 0 bases and J 0 bases, with 12 bases left between them. CDR3 size: 16 residues. The CDR3 here is CASSVVGQHMNTEAFF. In DNA form, the CDR3 reads TGTGCCAGCAGCGTAGTTGGACAGCACATGAACACTGAAGCTTTCTTT.

This chain connects TRBV12-3 or TRBV12-4 to TRBJ2-7; a possible D gene is TRBD1 (5 bases). This CDR3 comprises 12 residues. V lost 4 bases, J lost 3 bases, and 7 bases lay in between. The CDR3 nucleotides are TGTGCCAGCAGTTCAGGGTTCTACGAGCAGTACTTC. It specifies CASSSGFYEQYF.

The chain employs TRBV27 and TRBJ1-5; unclear D gene. This CDR3 comprises 13 residues. Deletions cut 3 bases from V and 2 bases from J, with 5 bases between. Germline assignment: CDR1 MNHEY and CDR2 SMNVEV (reference sequence). The chain's CDR3 is CASSFQGNQPQHF. For the CDR3, the DNA is TGTGCCAGCAGTTTCCAGGGCAATCAGCCCCAGCATTTT.

This chain uses TRBV28 with TRBJ2-5, with D possibly being TRBD2 (6 bases). Germline loops: CDR1 MDHEN, CDR2 SYDVKM. V dropped 6 bases and J dropped 3 bases, with 17 bases sitting between them. The CDR3 has 15 amino acids. CDR3 in amino acids: CASSPPGGYEETQYF. The CDR3 DNA sequence: TGTGCCAGCAGCCCCCCTGGGGGGTACGAAGAGACCCAGTACTTC.

The chain carries TRBV9 and TRBJ2-3, with 7 bases lining up with TRBD2. V lost 0 bases, J lost 7 bases, and 8 bases stayed unmatched. The CDR3 loop spans 15 amino acids. Germline V lookup: CDR1 SGDLS, CDR2 YYNGEE. The CDR3 DNA sequence: TGTGCCAGCAGCGTAGATGAGGGAGGGCTAAATACGCAGTATTTT. Its translation: CASSVDEGGLNTQYF.